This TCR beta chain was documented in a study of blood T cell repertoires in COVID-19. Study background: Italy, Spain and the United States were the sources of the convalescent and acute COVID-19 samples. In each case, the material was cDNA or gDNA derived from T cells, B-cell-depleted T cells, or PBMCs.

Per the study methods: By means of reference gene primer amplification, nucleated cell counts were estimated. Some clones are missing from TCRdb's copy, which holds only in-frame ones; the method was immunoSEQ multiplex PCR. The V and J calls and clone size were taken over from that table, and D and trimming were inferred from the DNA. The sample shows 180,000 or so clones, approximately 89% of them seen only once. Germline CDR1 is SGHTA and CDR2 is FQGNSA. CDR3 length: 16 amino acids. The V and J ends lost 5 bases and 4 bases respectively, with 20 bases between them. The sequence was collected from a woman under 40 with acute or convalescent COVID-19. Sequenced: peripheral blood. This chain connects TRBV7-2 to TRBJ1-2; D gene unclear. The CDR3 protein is CASSPSRVLWGYGYTF. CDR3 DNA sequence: TGTGCCAGCAGCCCGTCGAGGGTCCTCTGGGGCTATGGCTACACCTTC.